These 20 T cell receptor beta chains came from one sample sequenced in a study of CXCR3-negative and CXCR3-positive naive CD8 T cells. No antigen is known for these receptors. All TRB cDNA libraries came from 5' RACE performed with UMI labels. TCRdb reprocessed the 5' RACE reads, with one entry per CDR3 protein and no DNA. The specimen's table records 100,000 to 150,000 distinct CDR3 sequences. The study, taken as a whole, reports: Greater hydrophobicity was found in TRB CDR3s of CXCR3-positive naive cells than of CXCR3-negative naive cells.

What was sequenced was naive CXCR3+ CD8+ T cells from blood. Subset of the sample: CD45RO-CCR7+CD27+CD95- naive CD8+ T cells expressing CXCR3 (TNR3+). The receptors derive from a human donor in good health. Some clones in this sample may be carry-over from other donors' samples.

The CDR3 region is CASRGFWGRMNQPQHF. The chain combines TRBV10-1 with TRBJ1-5; the TCRdb call, TRBD1, lacks DNA for checking. Germline lookup yields CDR1 WNHNN and CDR2 SYGVQD (reference sequence). The CDR3 runs 16 residues.

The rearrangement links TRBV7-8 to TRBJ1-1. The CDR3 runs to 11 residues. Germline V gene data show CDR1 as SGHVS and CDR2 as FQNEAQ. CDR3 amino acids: CASSLSVEAFF. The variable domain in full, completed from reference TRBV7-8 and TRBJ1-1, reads GAGVSQSPRYKVAKRGQDVALRCDPISGHVSLFWYQQALGQGPEFLTYFQNEAQLDKSGLPSDRFFAERPEGSVSTLKIQRTQQEDSAVYLCASSLSVEAFFGQGTRLTVV.

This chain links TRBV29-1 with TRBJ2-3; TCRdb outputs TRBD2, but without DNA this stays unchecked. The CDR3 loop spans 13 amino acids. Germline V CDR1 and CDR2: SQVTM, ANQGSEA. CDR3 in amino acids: CSVLAGDTDTQYF.

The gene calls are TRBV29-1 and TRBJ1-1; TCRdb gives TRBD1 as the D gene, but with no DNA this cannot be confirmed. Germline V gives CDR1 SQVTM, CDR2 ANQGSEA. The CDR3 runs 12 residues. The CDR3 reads CSAATGGPGAFF.

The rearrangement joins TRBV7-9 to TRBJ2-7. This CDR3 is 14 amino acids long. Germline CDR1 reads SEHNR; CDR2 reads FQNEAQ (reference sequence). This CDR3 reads CASSLTVSSYEQYF.

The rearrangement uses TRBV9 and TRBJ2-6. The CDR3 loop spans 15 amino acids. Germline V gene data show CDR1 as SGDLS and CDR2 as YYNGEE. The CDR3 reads CASSVGSAGANVLTF.

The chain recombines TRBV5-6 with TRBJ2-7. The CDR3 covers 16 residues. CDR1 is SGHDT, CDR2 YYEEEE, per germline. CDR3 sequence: CASSWSARFGAHEQYF.

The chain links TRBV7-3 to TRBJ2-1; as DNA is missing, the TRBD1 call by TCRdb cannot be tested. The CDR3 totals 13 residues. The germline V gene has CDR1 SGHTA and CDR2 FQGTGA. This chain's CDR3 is CTSSPGPNNEQFF. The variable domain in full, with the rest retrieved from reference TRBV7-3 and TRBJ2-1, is GAGVSQTPSNKVTEKGKYVELRCDPISGHTALYWYRQSLGQGPEFLIYFQGTGAADDSGLPNDRFFAVRPEGSVSTLKIQRTERGDSAVYLCTSSPGPNNEQFFGPGTRLTVL.

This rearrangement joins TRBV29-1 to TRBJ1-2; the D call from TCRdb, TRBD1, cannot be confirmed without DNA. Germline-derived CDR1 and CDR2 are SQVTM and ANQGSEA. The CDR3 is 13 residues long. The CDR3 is CSVEGTDNYGYTF. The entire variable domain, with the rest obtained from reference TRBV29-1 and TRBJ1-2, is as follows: SAVISQKPSRDICQRGTSLTIQCQVDSQVTMMFWYRQQPGQSLTLIATANQGSEATYESGFVIDKFPISRPNLTFSTLTVSNMSPEDSSIYLCSVEGTDNYGYTFGSGTRLTVV.

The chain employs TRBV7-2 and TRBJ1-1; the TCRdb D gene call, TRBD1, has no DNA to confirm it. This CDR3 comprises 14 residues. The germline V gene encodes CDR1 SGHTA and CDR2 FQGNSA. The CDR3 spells CASSLEGGDTEAFF.

Here the CDR3 reads CASSQVPAGGNEQFF. The J gene is TRBJ2-1, the V gene TRBV3-1; TCRdb designates TRBD2, a call that cannot be tested without DNA. The CDR3 is 15 residues long. Germline V gene lookup returns CDR1 LGHDT and CDR2 YNNKEL (reference sequence).

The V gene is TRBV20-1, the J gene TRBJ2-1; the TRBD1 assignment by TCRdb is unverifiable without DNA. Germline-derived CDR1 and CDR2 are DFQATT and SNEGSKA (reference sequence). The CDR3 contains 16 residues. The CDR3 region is CSARDGPGQGVHGEFF.

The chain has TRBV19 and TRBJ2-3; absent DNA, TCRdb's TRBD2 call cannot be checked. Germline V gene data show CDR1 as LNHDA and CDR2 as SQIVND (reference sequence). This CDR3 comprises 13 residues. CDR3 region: CASSILAYDTQYF. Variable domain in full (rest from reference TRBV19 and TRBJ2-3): DGGITQSPKYLFRKEGQNVTLSCEQNLNHDAMYWYRQDPGQGLRLIYYSQIVNDFQKGDIAEGYSVSREKKESFPLTVTSAQKNPTAFYLCASSILAYDTQYFGPGTRLTVL.

CDR3 sequence reads: CASSFWARRGAGELFF. The chain is built from TRBV7-8 and TRBJ2-2; there is no DNA to check the TCRdb D call of TRBD2. This CDR3 is built from 16 residues. The germline CDR1 and CDR2 sequences are SGHVS and FQNEAQ.

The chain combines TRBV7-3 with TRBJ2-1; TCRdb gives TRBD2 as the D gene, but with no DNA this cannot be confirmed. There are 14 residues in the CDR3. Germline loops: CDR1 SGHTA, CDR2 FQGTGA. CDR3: CASSRTSGPNEQFF. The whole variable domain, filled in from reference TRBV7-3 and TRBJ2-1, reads GAGVSQTPSNKVTEKGKYVELRCDPISGHTALYWYRQSLGQGPEFLIYFQGTGAADDSGLPNDRFFAVRPEGSVSTLKIQRTERGDSAVYLCASSRTSGPNEQFFGPGTRLTVL.

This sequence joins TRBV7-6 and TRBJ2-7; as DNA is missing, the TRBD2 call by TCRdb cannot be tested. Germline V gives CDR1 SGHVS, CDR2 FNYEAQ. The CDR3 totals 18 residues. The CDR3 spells CASSLALATSGRVHEQYF.

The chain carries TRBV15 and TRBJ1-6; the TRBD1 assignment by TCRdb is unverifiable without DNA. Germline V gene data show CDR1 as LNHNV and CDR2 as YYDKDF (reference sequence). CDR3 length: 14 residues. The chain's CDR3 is CATSRVPGHRPLHF. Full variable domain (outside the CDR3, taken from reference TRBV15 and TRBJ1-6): DAMVIQNPRYQVTQFGKPVTLSCSQTLNHNVMYWYQQKSSQAPKLLFHYYDKDFNNEADTPDNFQSRRPNTSFCFLDIRSPGLGDTAMYLCATSRVPGHRPLHFGNGTRLTVT.

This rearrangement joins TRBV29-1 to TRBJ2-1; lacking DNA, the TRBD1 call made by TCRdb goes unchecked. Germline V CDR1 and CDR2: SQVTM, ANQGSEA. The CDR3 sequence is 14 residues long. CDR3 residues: CSAEDRENYNEQFF.

CDR3 region: CASSPRLSIAYYNSPLQF. This chain uses TRBV7-2 with TRBJ1-6; TCRdb lists TRBD1, though no DNA is available to test this call. CDR3 size: 18 residues. Germline V lookup: CDR1 SGHTA, CDR2 FQGNSA.

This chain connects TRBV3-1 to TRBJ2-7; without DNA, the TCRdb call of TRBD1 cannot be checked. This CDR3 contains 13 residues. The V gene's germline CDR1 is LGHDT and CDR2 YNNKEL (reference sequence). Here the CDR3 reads CASSQGQSSEQYF.